Described below is a single TCR beta chain sequence and its context. Antigen unknown. This sample was taken from a study of tumor-infiltrating lymphocytes in primary liver carcinoma. At the level of the study: Lesions, classed as T1-T3 N0M0, spanned about 4 to 11 cm across. Productive TCRbeta read yields ran from roughly 4 to 7.5 million per sample and were similar between tissues.

Notes on the study in general: For tumor-adjacent and tumor-blood pairs, overlap was less than that seen for tumor region pairs. Tumors carried a top-250-clone fraction significantly exceeding that of blood (p = 0.039).

The CDR3 spans 16 residues. Per the germline V gene, CDR1 is SGHAT and CDR2 is FQDESV (reference sequence). V lost 5 bases, J lost 7 bases, and 15 bases stayed unmatched. With a constant-region primer, TCR beta cDNA was made from approximately 500 ng of total RNA. Library construction for TCR beta comprised three nested multiplex PCR rounds performed with slightly modified ARM-PCR. For around 9 cycles apiece, the opening two PCR rounds ran with TRBV1-TRBV30 forward primers and a C-beta reverse primer. A single record per CDR3 protein comes from TCRdb applying MiXCR to the multiplex PCR reads. The table records tens of thousands of distinct CDR3 sequences, approximately 70% of them present only once. Both RNA and DNA were isolated together from approximately 20-30 mg of bulk tissue that had not been sorted.

Sequenced input: liver tumor tissue from sampling region 1. Noted subset: tumor region T1, superior pole. The TCR comes from a man aged 35-49 years with primary liver carcinoma and hepatitis B virus infection. The chain carries TRBV11-1 and TRBJ2-3; 7 bases map to TRBD2. The CDR3 nucleotides are TGTGCCAGCAGCCTCTCGACTAGCACACAAACAAATACGCAGTATTTT. It translates to CASSLSTSTQTNTQYF.